This section outlines one T cell receptor beta chain sequence together with its context. This entry comes from a study of CXCR3-negative and CXCR3-positive naive CD8 T cells. The CDR3 totals 15 residues. The germline gives CDR1 SGHAT, CDR2 FQNNGV. 5' RACE with UMI labels generated the TRB cDNA libraries. TCRdb reworked the 5' RACE reads into one entry per CDR3 protein, no DNA. The sample yields under 9,000 distinct CDR3 sequences, of which the top ten take up around 1.5%. The naive CD8+ gate required CD45RO-CCR7+CD27+CD95- phenotype. The sample consisted of naive CXCR3- CD8+ T cells from blood. Subset indicated: CD45RO-CCR7+CD27+CD95- naive CD8+ T cells lacking CXCR3 (TNR3-). The receptor was isolated from a human donor in good health. Some clones in this sample may be carry-over from other donors' samples. The chain recombines TRBV11-2 with TRBJ2-1; as DNA is missing, the TRBD2 call by TCRdb cannot be tested. CDR3 sequence: CASSPGLAGRNEQFF. The whole variable domain, remainder taken from reference TRBV11-2 and TRBJ2-1, is EAGVAQSPRYKIIEKRQSVAFWCNPISGHATLYWYQQILGQGPKLLIQFQNNGVVDDSQLPKDRFSAERLKGVDSTLKIQPAKLEDSAVYLCASSPGLAGRNEQFFGPGTRLTVL.